A selection of T cell receptor beta chains follows, all from one sample in a study of glioma-infiltrating T cells. TCRdb called the multiplex PCR reads again in MiXCR, with one record for every CDR3 protein. The sample carries tens of thousands of distinct CDR3 sequences, less than 30% recorded once. The source material was glioma tissue, nonneoplastic brain tissue, or PBMCs (not recorded which). The receptor source for this set is a human donor with low-grade glioma or glioblastoma, undergoing nonglioma brain surgery, or in good health (not recorded which). CDR3s include the opening cysteine and the closing phenylalanine or tryptophan. The D gene is left open where the match is weak. A clone size is listed for some rows: how often the clone was seen (once, few, many), or a class if it is expanded.

TRBV11-2	TRBJ2-5	.	few	CASSLDGRGPQYF	TGTGCCAGCAGCTTAGACGGCCGCGGGCCCCAGTACTTC
TRBV5-4	TRBJ1-4	.	many	CASSYGRQNEKLFF	TGTGCCAGCAGCTACGGACGGCAGAATGAAAAACTGTTTTTT
TRBV20-1	TRBJ2-1	.	many	CSARDPSGSSYNEQFF	TGCAGTGCTAGAGATCCCAGCGGAAGCTCCTACAATGAGCAGTTCTTC
TRBV4-1	TRBJ2-5	.	few	CASSQDVGGVRGRETQYF	TGCGCCAGCAGCCAAGATGTGGGAGGCGTAAGAGGCCGGGAGACCCAGTACTTC
TRBV6-6	TRBJ2-5	.	many	CASSYVRGATQETQYF	TGTGCCAGCAGTTACGTCCGCGGGGCAACCCAAGAGACCCAGTACTTC
TRBV12-3/TRBV12-4	TRBJ2-5	.	few	CASKGSGPGGQETQYF	TGTGCCAGCAAAGGTTCGGGCCCCGGGGGACAAGAGACCCAGTACTTC
TRBV2	TRBJ1-5	TRBD1	many	CASSVGQGRNQPQHF	TGTGCCAGCAGCGTGGGACAGGGTCGCAATCAGCCCCAGCATTTT
TRBV27	TRBJ1-2	TRBD1	medium-sized	CASLDRVYGYTF	TGTGCCAGCCTGGACAGGGTATATGGCTACACCTTC
TRBV6-1	TRBJ2-7	.	many	CASSRRRTTQHEQYF	TGTGCCAGCAGCCGGCGACGGACAACCCAACACGAGCAGTACTTC
TRBV7-6	TRBJ2-3	.	many	CASSLGPTNTQYF	TGTGCCAGCAGCTTAGGGCCCACGAATACGCAGTATTTT
TRBV18	TRBJ2-5	.	.	CASLPFEERETQYF	TGTGCCAGCTTACCATTCGAGGAGAGAGAGACCCAGTACTTC
TRBV19	TRBJ1-1	.	few	CASLLGLHPNSEAFF	TGTGCCTCCCTCCTTGGCCTCCATCCAAACTCTGAAGCTTTCTTT
TRBV7-8	TRBJ2-3	TRBD1	.	CASSFQGADTQYF	TGTGCCAGCAGCTTCCAGGGGGCAGATACGCAGTATTTT
TRBV27	TRBJ2-7	.	many	CASSLISGSYEQYF	TGTGCCAGCAGTTTGATTAGCGGCTCCTACGAGCAGTACTTC
TRBV12-3/TRBV12-4	TRBJ1-1	.	many	CASRTQGYTEAFF	TGTGCCAGCAGGACCCAGGGGTACACTGAAGCTTTCTTT
TRBV2	TRBJ1-5	.	.	CTSTPDSNQPQHF	TGTACCAGCACCCCCGATAGCAATCAGCCCCAGCATTTT
TRBV7-9	TRBJ2-3	TRBD2	many	CASSSRGGDTDTQYF	TGTGCCAGCAGCTCCCGGGGGGGAGACACAGATACGCAGTATTTT
TRBV6-2/TRBV6-3	TRBJ2-2	.	.	CASSYSKGRGPTGELFF	TGTGCCAGCAGTTACTCGAAGGGCAGGGGACCGACCGGGGAGCTGTTTTTT
TRBV19	TRBJ2-1	TRBD2	.	CASSPGLAGGMIF	TGTGCCAGTAGTCCCGGACTAGCGGGGGGCATGATCTTC
TRBV2	TRBJ2-2	.	many	CASSELIQTTGELFF	TGTGCCAGCAGTGAACTAATTCAGACCACCGGGGAGCTGTTTTTT
TRBV20-1	TRBJ2-3	.	many	CSARAVATDTQYF	TGCAGTGCTAGAGCCGTGGCGACAGATACGCAGTATTTT
TRBV11-2	TRBJ2-5	TRBD2	.	CASSLTTSGQETQYF	TGTGCCAGCAGCTTAACGACTAGCGGCCAAGAGACCCAGTACTTC
TRBV7-8	TRBJ2-5	TRBD2	many	CASSLHGGNLETQYF	TGTGCCAGCAGCTTACACGGGGGGAACTTGGAGACCCAGTACTTC
TRBV12-3/TRBV12-4	TRBJ1-3	.	.	CASSSGPNSGNTIYF	TGTGCCAGCAGCTCGGGCCCTAACTCTGGAAACACCATATATTTT
TRBV5-1	TRBJ2-1	TRBD2	.	CASSLGTRFPNNEQFF	TGCGCCAGCAGCTTAGGGACTAGGTTCCCCAACAATGAGCAGTTCTTC
TRBV10-2	TRBJ2-3	.	few	CASRVPQADTQYF	TGCGCCAGCAGGGTGCCCCAAGCTGATACGCAGTATTTT
TRBV6-1	TRBJ1-2	TRBD1	many	CASSFRGKGYTF	TGTGCCAGCAGTTTCAGGGGGAAAGGCTACACCTTC
TRBV2	TRBJ1-1	.	many	CASGRDGLMNTEAFF	TGTGCCAGCGGACGGGACGGTCTTATGAACACTGAAGCTTTCTTT
TRBV18	TRBJ2-5	TRBD1	.	CASSRGQGQETQYF	TGTGCCAGCTCTCGAGGACAGGGACAAGAGACCCAGTACTTC
TRBV6-1	TRBJ2-5	TRBD1	many	CASRQTGVETQYF	TGTGCCAGCAGACAGACAGGGGTCGAGACCCAGTACTTC
TRBV20-1	TRBJ1-1	.	many	CSAPRGGGRTEAFF	TGCAGTGCGCCCCGGGGGGGGGGTCGCACTGAAGCTTTCTTT
TRBV20-1	TRBJ1-3	.	many	CSARGGAHSGNTIYF	TGCAGTGCTAGAGGGGGGGCCCACTCTGGAAACACCATATATTTT
TRBV9	TRBJ2-3	.	few	CASSPFGDTQYF	TGTGCCAGCAGCCCCTTTGGGGATACGCAGTATTTT
TRBV5-1	TRBJ2-3	.	few	CASSLEFGTQYF	TGCGCCAGCAGCTTGGAGTTTGGTACGCAGTATTTT
TRBV3-1	TRBJ2-5	.	few	CASSQGLDYRRETQYF	TGTGCCAGCAGCCAAGGATTGGACTATAGAAGAGAGACCCAGTACTTC
TRBV6-1	TRBJ2-5	TRBD1	many	CASSRRPTGGEETQYF	TGTGCCAGCAGTCGACGACCGACAGGGGGCGAAGAGACCCAGTACTTC
TRBV20-1	TRBJ2-7	.	many	CSASPGWGRNYEQYF	TGCAGTGCTAGCCCCGGTTGGGGACGAAACTACGAGCAGTACTTC
TRBV27	TRBJ1-1	.	.	CASSLRENTKAFF	TGCGCCAGCAGTTTAAGGGAGAACACTAAGGCTTTCTTT
TRBV6-2/TRBV6-3	TRBJ2-1	.	many	CASKEDLDYNEQFF	TGTGCCAGCAAGGAGGACCTAGACTACAATGAGCAGTTCTTC
TRBV10-2	TRBJ2-2	.	.	CASSPQGTGELFF	TGCGCCAGCAGCCCACAGGGCACCGGGGAGCTGTTTTTT
TRBV15	TRBJ1-1	.	.	CATSRDRGDTEAFF	TGTGCCACCAGCAGAGATAGGGGGGACACTGAAGCTTTCTTT
TRBV9	TRBJ1-1	.	many	CASSGNRYRNTEAFF	TGTGCCAGCAGCGGAAACAGGTACAGGAACACTGAAGCTTTCTTT
TRBV10-3	TRBJ2-7	TRBD1	few	CAISRTGNEQYF	TGTGCCATCTCTAGGACAGGGAACGAGCAGTACTTC
TRBV5-1	TRBJ2-7	.	.	CASSLLGKESSEQYF	TGCGCCAGCAGCTTGTTGGGAAAGGAAAGCTCCGAGCAGTACTTC
TRBV6-5	TRBJ2-7	.	.	CASSTWTSALPDEKDF	TGTGCCAGCAGTACCTGGACCAGCGCGCTACCCGACGAGAAGGACTTC
TRBV20-1	TRBJ2-7	.	few	CSALDLSSYEQYF	TGCAGTGCTTTGGACCTGAGCTCCTACGAGCAGTACTTC
TRBV6-6	TRBJ2-7	.	.	CASSVGAGSSYEQYF	TGTGCCAGCAGCGTAGGGGCGGGTAGCTCCTACGAGCAGTACTTC
TRBV12-3/TRBV12-4	TRBJ1-5	.	.	CASTPDSNQPQHF	TGTGCCAGCACCCCCGATAGCAATCAGCCCCAGCATTTT
TRBV4-2	TRBJ2-1	TRBD2	many	CASSQEHLAGYNEQFF	TGTGCCAGCAGCCAAGAACACCTAGCGGGATACAATGAGCAGTTCTTC
TRBV30	TRBJ1-1	TRBD1	.	CAWGDRGRYTEAFF	TGTGCCTGGGGGGACAGGGGGCGTTACACTGAAGCTTTCTTT
TRBV12-3/TRBV12-4	TRBJ2-5	TRBD1	few	CASSPGTGETQYF	TGTGCCAGCAGCCCCGGGACAGGAGAGACCCAGTACTTC
TRBV25-1	TRBJ2-7	.	many	CASSGVYEQYF	TGTGCCAGCAGTGGAGTATACGAGCAGTACTTC
TRBV18	TRBJ1-2	TRBD1	.	CASSPSGQGANYGYTF	TGTGCCAGCTCACCCTCCGGACAGGGCGCTAACTATGGCTACACCTTC
TRBV19	TRBJ1-1	.	many	CASSSGQPMNTEAFF	TGTGCCAGTAGTTCTGGACAGCCAATGAACACTGAAGCTTTCTTT